The T cell receptor beta chain described here comes from a study of cytomegalovirus exposure and HLA in healthy donors. The wider study: A data release that came early held 80 million to 95 million unique TCRs from HLA-typed donors. Broader study findings: A list of 150 or so TCR beta chains associated with cytomegalovirus was given. Later analysis found that TCR beta chains associated with HLA were more clonally expanded than other, equally common chains.

CDR3 size: 15 residues. Germline CDR1 and CDR2: SEHNR and FQNEAQ (reference sequence). Trimming took off 1 base at V and 5 bases at J, with 12 bases between the two ends. The PCR was carried out with 60 Vbeta primers and 13 Jbeta primers. Data came from immunoSEQ multiplex PCR; TCRdb stores just in-frame clones and leaves some out. The table includes more than 100,000 clones, more than 60% detected once. This clone appeared a single time. The antigen is not known. The J gene is TRBJ2-1, the V gene TRBV7-9, with a weak D call TRBD2 (5 bases). Sequences were obtained from PBMCs. This clonotype was obtained from a young man in good health and CMV-seronegative. CDR3 bases: TGTGCCAGCAGCTTAGAGCGGCTAGGTCACAATGAGCAGTTCTTC. Translating it yields CASSLERLGHNEQFF. The full variable domain, completed using reference TRBV7-9 and TRBJ2-1, is DTGVSQNPRHKITKRGQNVTFRCDPISEHNRLYWYRQTLGQGPEFLTYFQNEAQLEKSRLLSDRFSAERPKGSFSTLEIQRTEQGDSAMYLCASSLERLGHNEQFFGPGTRLTVL.